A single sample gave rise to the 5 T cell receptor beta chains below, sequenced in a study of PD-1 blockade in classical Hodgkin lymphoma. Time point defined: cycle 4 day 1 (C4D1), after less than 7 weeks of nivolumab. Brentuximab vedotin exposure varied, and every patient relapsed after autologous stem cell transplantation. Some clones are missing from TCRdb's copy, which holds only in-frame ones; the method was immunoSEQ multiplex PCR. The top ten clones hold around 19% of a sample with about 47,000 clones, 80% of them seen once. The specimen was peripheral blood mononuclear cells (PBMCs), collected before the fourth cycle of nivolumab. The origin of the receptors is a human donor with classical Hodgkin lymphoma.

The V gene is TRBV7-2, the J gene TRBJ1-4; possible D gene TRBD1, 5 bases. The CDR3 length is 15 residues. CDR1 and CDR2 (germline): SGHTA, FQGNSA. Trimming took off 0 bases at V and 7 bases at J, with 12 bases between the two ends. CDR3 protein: CASSLAPGTVEKLFF. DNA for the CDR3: TGTGCCAGCAGCTTAGCGCCGGGGACGGTTGAAAAACTGTTTTTT.

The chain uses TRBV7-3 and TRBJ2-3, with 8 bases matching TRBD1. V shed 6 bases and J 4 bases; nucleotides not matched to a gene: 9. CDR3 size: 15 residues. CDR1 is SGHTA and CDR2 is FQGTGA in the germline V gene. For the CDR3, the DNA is TGTGCCAGCAGGGCCGGGACAGGCGGGGCAGATACGCAGTATTTT. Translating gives CASRAGTGGADTQYF. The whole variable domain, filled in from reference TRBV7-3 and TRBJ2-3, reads GAGVSQTPSNKVTEKGKYVELRCDPISGHTALYWYRQSLGQGPEFLIYFQGTGAADDSGLPNDRFFAVRPEGSVSTLKIQRTERGDSAVYLCASRAGTGGADTQYFGPGTRLTVL.

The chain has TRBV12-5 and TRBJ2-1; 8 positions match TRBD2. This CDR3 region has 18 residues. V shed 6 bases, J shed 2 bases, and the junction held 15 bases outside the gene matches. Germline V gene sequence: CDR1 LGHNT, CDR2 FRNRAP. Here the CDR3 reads CASGLTSRGGGTYNEQFF. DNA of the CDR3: TGTGCTAGTGGATTAACCTCTCGGGGGGGAGGGACCTACAATGAGCAGTTCTTC.

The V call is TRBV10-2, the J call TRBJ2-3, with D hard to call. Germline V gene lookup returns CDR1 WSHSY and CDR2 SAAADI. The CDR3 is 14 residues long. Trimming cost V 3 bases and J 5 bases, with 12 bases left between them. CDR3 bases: TGCGCCAGCAGTGATAGGACGGAACAAGATACGCAGTATTTT. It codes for CASSDRTEQDTQYF.

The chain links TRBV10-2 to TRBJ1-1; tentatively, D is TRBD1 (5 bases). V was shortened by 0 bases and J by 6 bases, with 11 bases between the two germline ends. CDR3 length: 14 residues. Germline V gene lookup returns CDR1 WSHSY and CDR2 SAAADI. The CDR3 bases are TGCGCCAGCAGTGAGTCGCGACGGGGCCCTGAAGCTTTCTTT. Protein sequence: CASSESRRGPEAFF.